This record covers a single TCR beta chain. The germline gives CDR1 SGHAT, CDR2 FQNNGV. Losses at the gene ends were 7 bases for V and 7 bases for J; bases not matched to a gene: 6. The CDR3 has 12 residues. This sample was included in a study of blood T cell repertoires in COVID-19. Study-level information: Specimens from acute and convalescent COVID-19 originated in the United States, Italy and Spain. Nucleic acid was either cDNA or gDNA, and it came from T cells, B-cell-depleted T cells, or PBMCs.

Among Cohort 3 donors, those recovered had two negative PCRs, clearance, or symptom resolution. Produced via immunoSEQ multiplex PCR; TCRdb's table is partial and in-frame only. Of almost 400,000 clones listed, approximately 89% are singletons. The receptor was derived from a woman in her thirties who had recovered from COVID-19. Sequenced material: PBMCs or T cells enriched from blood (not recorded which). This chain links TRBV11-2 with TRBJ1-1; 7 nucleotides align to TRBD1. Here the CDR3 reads CASTAGTDEAFF. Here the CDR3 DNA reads TGTGCCAGCACCGCAGGGACAGATGAAGCTTTCTTT.